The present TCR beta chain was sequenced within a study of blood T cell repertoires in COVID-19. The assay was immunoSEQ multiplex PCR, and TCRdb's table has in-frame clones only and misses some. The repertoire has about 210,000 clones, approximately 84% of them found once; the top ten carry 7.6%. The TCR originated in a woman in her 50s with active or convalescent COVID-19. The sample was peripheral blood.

CDR3 DNA: TGTGCCAGCAGGCCAGCGGGAGTACGAAAAAATGAGCAGTTCTTC. Translating it yields CASRPAGVRKNEQFF. This sequence joins TRBV6-5 and TRBJ2-1; 8 bases are shared with TRBD2. Germline V gene lookup returns CDR1 MNHEY and CDR2 SVGAGI. The CDR3 is 15 residues long. The junction had 11 bases not matched to a gene; V was cut back by 6 bases and J by 7 bases.